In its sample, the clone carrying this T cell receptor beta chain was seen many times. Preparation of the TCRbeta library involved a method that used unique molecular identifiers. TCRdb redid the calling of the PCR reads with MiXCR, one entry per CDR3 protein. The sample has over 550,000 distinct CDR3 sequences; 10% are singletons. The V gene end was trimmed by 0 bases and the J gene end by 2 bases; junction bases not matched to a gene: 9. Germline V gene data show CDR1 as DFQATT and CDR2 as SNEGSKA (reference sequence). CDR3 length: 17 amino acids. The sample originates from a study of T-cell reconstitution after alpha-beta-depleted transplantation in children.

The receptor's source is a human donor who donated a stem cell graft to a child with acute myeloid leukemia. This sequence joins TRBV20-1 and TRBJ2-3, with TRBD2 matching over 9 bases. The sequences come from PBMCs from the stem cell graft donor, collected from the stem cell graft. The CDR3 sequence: CSARDVGAGGLTDTQYF. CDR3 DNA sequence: TGCAGTGCTAGAGATGTGGGGGCGGGAGGGCTCACAGATACGCAGTATTTT.